The 16 T cell receptor beta chains in this list originate from one sample, sequenced in a study of blood T cell repertoires in COVID-19. Sequenced by immunoSEQ multiplex PCR; TCRdb stores in-frame clones only, minus some. The data contain about 100,000 clones, around 83% of them singletons. Sequenced material: peripheral blood. All receptors come from a man in his 70s with acute or convalescent COVID-19.

In its sample, this clone was seen once. The chain is built from TRBV7-9 and TRBJ1-2; 7 bases match TRBD1. With V trimmed by 5 bases and J by 1 base, 4 bases remained unmatched. This CDR3 region has 14 residues. Germline CDR1 reads SEHNR; CDR2 reads FQNEAQ (reference sequence). The CDR3 DNA follows: TGTGCCAGCAGCCAAGGGGGCGTTAACTATGGCTACACCTTC. Residues: CASSQGGVNYGYTF.

The rearrangement joins TRBV19 to TRBJ2-7; tentatively, D is TRBD1 (6 bases). The CDR3 has 16 amino acids. The germline gives CDR1 LNHDA, CDR2 SQIVND (reference sequence). V lost 2 bases and J lost 4, with 18 bases in between. The CDR3: CASSIYATGGIYEQYF. For the CDR3, the DNA is TGTGCCAGTAGTATATACGCGACAGGAGGAATTTACGAGCAGTACTTC. Drawing the rest from reference TRBV19 and TRBJ2-7, the complete variable domain is DGGITQSPKYLFRKEGQNVTLSCEQNLNHDAMYWYRQDPGQGLRLIYYSQIVNDFQKGDIAEGYSVSREKKESFPLTVTSAQKNPTAFYLCASSIYATGGIYEQYFGPGTRLTVT.

This clone came up a few times. The rearrangement uses TRBV4-3 and TRBJ2-3; TRBD2 matches 10 bases. This CDR3 spans 16 amino acids. Germline V gene data show CDR1 as LGHNA and CDR2 as YSLEER. With 0 bases clipped from V and 6 bases from J, the junction kept 6 bases outside the gene matches. The CDR3 coding sequence is TGCGCCAGCAGCCAAGACCTAGCGGGGGTTGGGGATACGCAGTATTTT. Translated, it gives CASSQDLAGVGDTQYF.

This chain uses TRBV11-2 with TRBJ2-5; 8 positions agree with TRBD1. V dropped 1 base and J dropped 5; count of bases not matched to a gene: 12. From germline, CDR1 is SGHAT and CDR2 FQNNGV. This CDR3 comprises 17 residues. The CDR3 nucleotides read TGTGCCAGCAGCTTAGGCGCCTCCCAGGGGGCAGGGGAGACCCAGTACTTC. This gives the protein CASSLGASQGAGETQYF.

The V and J genes are TRBV12-3 or TRBV12-4 and TRBJ1-6; D gene ambiguous. This CDR3 has 13 amino acids. V lost 8 bases, J lost 5 bases, and 10 bases lay in between. The CDR3 DNA reads TGTGCCAGCCAAGACATTAATAATTCACCCCTCCACTTT. It codes for CASQDINNSPLHF.

V and J are TRBV9 and TRBJ2-6, with D perhaps TRBD2 (5 bases). Trimming left V 0 bases short and J 0 bases short, with 16 bases between. This CDR3 is built from 19 residues. Germline loops: CDR1 SGDLS, CDR2 YYNGEE. The CDR3 nucleotides read TGTGCCAGCAGCGTAGGAAATTTTGGAGGCCTCTCTGGGGCCAACGTCCTGACTTTC. This gives the protein CASSVGNFGGLSGANVLTF.

This clone has just one count. The chain recombines TRBV7-9 with TRBJ1-1; D not certain. This CDR3 contains 13 residues. Germline CDR1 is SEHNR and CDR2 is FQNEAQ (reference sequence). V dropped 4 bases and J dropped 0 bases, with 6 bases sitting between them. The CDR3 spells CASSSLLNTEAFF. CDR3 nucleotides: TGTGCCAGCAGCTCCTTATTGAACACTGAAGCTTTCTTT.

The chain employs TRBV9 and TRBJ2-1; 10 bases are shared with TRBD1. V lost 3 bases and J lost 6; bases outside the gene matches: 3. The CDR3 has 14 residues. CDR1 SGDLS and CDR2 YYNGEE come from the germline V gene. The CDR3 coding sequence is TGTGCCAGCAGCGCACGGACAGGGGGCAATGAGCAGTTCTTC. It translates to CASSARTGGNEQFF.

This rearrangement joins TRBV6-1 to TRBJ1-5; D gene unclear. Per germline, CDR1 MNHNS and CDR2 SASEGT. The V end was cut by 2 bases, the J end by 4 bases, with 9 bases between. The CDR3 length is 14 residues. In DNA form, the CDR3 reads TGTGCCAGCAGTGAATTTGGCGGGAATCAGCCCCAGCATTTT. Its protein product is CASSEFGGNQPQHF.

CDR3 sequence (DNA): TGCGCCAGCACCGACAGTCAAGAGACCCAGTACTTC. Residues: CASTDSQETQYF. The J gene is TRBJ2-5, the V gene TRBV5-1; a possible D gene is TRBD1 (5 bases). The V gene lost 6 bases and the J gene lost 2 bases, with 8 bases spanning the gap. This CDR3 is built from 12 residues. CDR1 and CDR2 from the germline V gene are SGHRS and YFSETQ.

This clone appeared a single time. The CDR3 nucleotides read TGCGCCAGCAGCTTGGCCCCGACGGTAGCCGACAATGAGCAGTTCTTC. Its translation is CASSLAPTVADNEQFF. The chain couples TRBV5-1 to TRBJ2-1, with D unresolved. Germline CDR1 reads SGHRS; CDR2 reads YFSETQ. The CDR3 is made up of 16 amino acids. The V gene lost 0 bases and the J gene lost 5 bases, with 15 bases spanning the gap.

The V gene is TRBV10-3, the J gene TRBJ1-3, with TRBD1 matching over 8 bases. With V trimmed by 5 bases and J by 0 bases, 3 bases remained unmatched. Germline V gives CDR1 ENHRY, CDR2 SYGVKD. The CDR3 consists of 15 residues. Here the CDR3 DNA reads TGTGCCATCAGTCCGGGACAGGTCTCTGGAAACACCATATATTTT. This gives the protein CAISPGQVSGNTIYF.

The V call is TRBV6-2 or TRBV6-3, the J call TRBJ1-1; no definite D call. This CDR3 has 14 amino acids. The germline V gene has CDR1 MNHEY and CDR2 SVGEGT. V lost 4 bases and J lost 0, with 9 bases in between. CDR3 protein: CASSFARMNTEAFF. As DNA, the CDR3 is TGTGCCAGCAGTTTCGCCAGGATGAACACTGAAGCTTTCTTT.

The gene calls are TRBV3-1 (or the pseudogene TRBV3-2) and TRBJ2-7; 7 bases line up with TRBD1. CDR1 and CDR2 (germline): LGHDT, YNNKEL (reference sequence). V shed 3 bases and J 4 bases; nucleotides not matched to a gene: 12. CDR3 length equals 16 residues. CDR3 sequence reads: CASSHKLGGAYYEQYF. For the CDR3, the DNA is TGTGCCAGCAGCCATAAGTTAGGGGGCGCGTATTACGAGCAGTACTTC.

The chain employs TRBV6-6 and TRBJ2-2, with D possibly being TRBD1 (6 bases). CDR1 and CDR2 from the germline V gene are MNHNY and SVGAGI (reference sequence). The CDR3 consists of 13 residues. V was shortened by 5 bases and J by 7 bases, with 11 bases between the two germline ends. DNA of the CDR3: TGTGCCAGCAGTCTCGACAGGAACGGGGAGCTGTTTTTT. It is translated as CASSLDRNGELFF.

This chain connects TRBV2 to TRBJ2-1, with TRBD2 matching 7 bases. The CDR3 is 11 residues long. The germline CDR1 and CDR2 sequences are SNHLY and FYNNEI. Trimming took 6 bases from V and 7 from J; bases not matched to a gene: 0. The CDR3 here is CASRGGNEQFF. CDR3 coding DNA: TGTGCCAGCAGGGGGGGGAATGAGCAGTTCTTC.